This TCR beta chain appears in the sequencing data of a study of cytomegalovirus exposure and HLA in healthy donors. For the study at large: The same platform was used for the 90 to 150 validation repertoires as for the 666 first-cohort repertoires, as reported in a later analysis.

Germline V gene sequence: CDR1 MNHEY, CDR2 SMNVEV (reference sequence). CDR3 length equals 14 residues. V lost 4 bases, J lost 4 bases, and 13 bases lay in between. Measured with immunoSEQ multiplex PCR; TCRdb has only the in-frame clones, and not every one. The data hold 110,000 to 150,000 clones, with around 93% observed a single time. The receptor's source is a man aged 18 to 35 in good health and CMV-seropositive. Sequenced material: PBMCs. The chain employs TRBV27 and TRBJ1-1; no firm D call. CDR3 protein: CASSSADRGTEAFF. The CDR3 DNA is TGTGCCAGCAGTTCCGCCGACCGCGGCACTGAAGCTTTCTTT.